These 10 T cell receptor beta chains were sequenced from one sample in a study. The sorted Tregs were CD4+CD25+CD127-/low cells. TCRdb analysed the 5' RACE reads with MiXCR anew, one entry per CDR3 protein. This sample has approximately 58,000 distinct CDR3 sequences, with roughly 28% found just once. The material sequenced was tumor-infiltrating Tregs sorted from the breast tumor. These receptors originate from a female donor with breast cancer.

This clonotype was detected ten times or more. This sequence joins TRBV5-1 and TRBJ1-1; D is possibly TRBD1 (5 bases). Germline assignment: CDR1 SGHRS and CDR2 YFSETQ. Trimming shortened V by 5 bases and J by 4 bases, and 15 bases separated the two germline ends. This CDR3 spans 14 amino acids. CDR3 DNA sequence: TGCGCCAGCAGTCCTCAGGGAGAGGGCACTGAAGCTTTCTTT. Translating gives CASSPQGEGTEAFF.

V is TRBV6-1 and J is TRBJ2-3, with TRBD2 identical over 13 bases. There are 16 residues in the CDR3. V dropped 8 bases and J dropped 2; count of bases not matched to a gene: 7. The germline V gene has CDR1 MNHNS and CDR2 SASEGT. CDR3 in DNA: TGTGCCAGCTCGCGACTAGCGGGGGGATCCACAGATACGCAGTATTTT. This gives the protein CASSRLAGGSTDTQYF.

Details on this clonotype: A read error may explain this, as a much larger clone is one base away. The chain combines TRBV7-9 with TRBJ1-4; D gene uncertain. The V gene's germline CDR1 is SEHNR and CDR2 FQNEAQ (reference sequence). CDR3 size: 14 residues. CDR3: CASSSQWTNVKLFF. CDR3 DNA sequence: TGTGCCAGCAGCTCCCAGTGGACTAATGTAAAACTGTTTTTT.

CDR3 sequence: CASSPRDYLYF. CDR3 in DNA: TGTGCCAGCAGCCCCCGAGACTACCTGTACTTC. This chain connects TRBV7-2 to TRBJ2-5; a weak D match, TRBD2 (5 bases). CDR1 and CDR2 from the germline V gene are SGHTA and FQGNSA. Trimming pared 5 bases from V and 13 bases from J, leaving 14 bases between. The length of the CDR3 is 11 residues.

This clonotype was counted many times. V usage is TRBV6-5 and J usage is TRBJ2-1; D is uncertain. Germline V CDR1 and CDR2: MNHEY, SVGAGI. This CDR3 is 13 amino acids long. V was shortened by 5 bases and J by 8 bases, with 13 bases between the two germline ends. CDR3 region: CASSRGRPYEQFF. In nucleotides, the CDR3 is TGTGCCAGCAGTCGTGGCCGCCCCTATGAGCAGTTCTTC.

This clonotype is medium-sized (0.01 to 0.1%) by share. The V call is TRBV4-2, the J call TRBJ2-1; D ambiguous. The CDR3 has 13 amino acids. Germline assignment: CDR1 LGHNA and CDR2 YNFKEQ. V lost 5 bases to trimming and J lost 6 bases, with 11 bases between them. The CDR3: CASSSGPSNEQFF. DNA for the CDR3: TGTGCCAGCAGCTCCGGCCCAAGCAATGAGCAGTTCTTC.

This clonotype is categorized as medium-sized. This chain connects TRBV7-3 to TRBJ2-1; TRBD2 might be the D (6 bases). This CDR3 contains 14 residues. CDR1 is SGHTA and CDR2 is FQGTGA in the germline V gene. Trimming took 2 bases from V and 6 from J, leaving 11 bases between them. CDR3 nucleotide sequence: TGTGCCAGCAGCTTATCGAGCGGGTTCAATGAGCAGTTCTTC. It codes for CASSLSSGFNEQFF.

This clonotype was counted between two and nine times. The J gene is TRBJ1-1, the V gene TRBV7-2; D perhaps matches TRBD1 (6 bases). Looked up from germline, CDR1 is SGHTA and CDR2 is FQGNSA. CDR3 length: 13 amino acids. V was trimmed by 5 bases and J by 3 bases, leaving 10 bases between them. This CDR3 reads CASSRRTDTEAFF. DNA for the CDR3: TGTGCCAGCAGCCGACGGACAGACACTGAAGCTTTCTTT.

CDR3 bases: TGTGCCAGCAACGAGGTAATGGTATACAATGAGCAGTTCTTC. Its translation: CASNEVMVYNEQFF. This chain joins TRBV28 and TRBJ2-1; D is unclear. Trimming took 7 bases from V and 4 from J, leaving 14 bases between them. Germline CDR1 and CDR2: MDHEN and SYDVKM. This CDR3 has 14 residues.

The sample holds a few counts of this clonotype. This chain uses TRBV6-1 with TRBJ2-3; either TRBD1 or TRBD2 may supply D (5 bases each). This CDR3 is 13 amino acids long. V was shortened by 0 bases and J by 5 bases, with 6 bases between the two germline ends. Germline V gene data show CDR1 as MNHNS and CDR2 as SASEGT. CDR3 sequence reads: CASSEAGEDTQYF. The CDR3 DNA reads as TGTGCCAGCAGTGAAGCGGGGGAAGATACGCAGTATTTT.